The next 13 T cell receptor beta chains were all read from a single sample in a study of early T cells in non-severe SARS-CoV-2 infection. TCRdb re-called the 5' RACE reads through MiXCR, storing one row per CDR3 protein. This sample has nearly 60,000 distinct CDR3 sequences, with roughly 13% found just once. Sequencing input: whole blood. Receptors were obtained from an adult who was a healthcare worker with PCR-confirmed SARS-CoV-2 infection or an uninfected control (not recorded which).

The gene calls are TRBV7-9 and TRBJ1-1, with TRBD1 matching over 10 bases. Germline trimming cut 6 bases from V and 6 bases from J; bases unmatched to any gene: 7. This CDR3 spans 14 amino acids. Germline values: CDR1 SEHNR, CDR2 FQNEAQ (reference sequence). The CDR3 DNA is TGTGCCAGCAGTCCGGAGGGGACAGGGGCTGAAGCTTTCTTT. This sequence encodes CASSPEGTGAEAFF.

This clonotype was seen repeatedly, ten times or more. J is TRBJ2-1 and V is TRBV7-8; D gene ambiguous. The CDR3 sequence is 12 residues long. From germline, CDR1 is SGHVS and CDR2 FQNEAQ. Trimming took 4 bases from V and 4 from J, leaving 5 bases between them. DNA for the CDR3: TGTGCCAGCAGCTCCGGTTACAATGAGCAGTTCTTC. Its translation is CASSSGYNEQFF.

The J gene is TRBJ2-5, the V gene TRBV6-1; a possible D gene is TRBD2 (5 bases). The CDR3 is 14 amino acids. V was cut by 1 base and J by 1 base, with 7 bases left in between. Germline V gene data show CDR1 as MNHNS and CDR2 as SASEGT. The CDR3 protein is CASSEGGLQETQYF. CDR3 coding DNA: TGTGCCAGCAGTGAAGGCGGGCTCCAAGAGACCCAGTACTTC.

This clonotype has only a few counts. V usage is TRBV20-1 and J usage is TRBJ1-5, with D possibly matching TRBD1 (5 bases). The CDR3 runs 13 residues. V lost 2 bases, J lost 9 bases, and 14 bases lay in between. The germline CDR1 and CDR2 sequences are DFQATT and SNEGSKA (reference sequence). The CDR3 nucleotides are TGCAGTGCTAGATTCGGACACCGAGGGCCCCAGCATTTT. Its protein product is CSARFGHRGPQHF.

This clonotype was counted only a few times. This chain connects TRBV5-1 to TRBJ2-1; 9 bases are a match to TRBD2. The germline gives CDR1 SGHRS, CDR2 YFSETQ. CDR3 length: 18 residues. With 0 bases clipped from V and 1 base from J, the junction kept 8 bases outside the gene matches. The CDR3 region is CASSLAAAGGPSYNEQFF. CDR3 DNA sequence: TGCGCCAGCAGCTTGGCCGCGGCGGGGGGGCCGTCCTACAATGAGCAGTTCTTC.

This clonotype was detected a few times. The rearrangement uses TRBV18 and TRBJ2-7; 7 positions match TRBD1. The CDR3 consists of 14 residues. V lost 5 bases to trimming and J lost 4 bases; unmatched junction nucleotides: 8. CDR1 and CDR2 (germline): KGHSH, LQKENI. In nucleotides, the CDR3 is TGTGCCAGCTCAAGGGACAGTCTGTCGTACGAGCAGTACTTC. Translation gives CASSRDSLSYEQYF.

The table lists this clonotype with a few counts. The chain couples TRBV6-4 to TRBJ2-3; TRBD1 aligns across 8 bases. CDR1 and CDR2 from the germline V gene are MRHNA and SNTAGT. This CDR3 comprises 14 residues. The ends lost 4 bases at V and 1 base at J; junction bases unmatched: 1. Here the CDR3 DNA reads TGTGCCAGCAGTGCGACAGGGGGCACAGATACGCAGTATTTT. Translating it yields CASSATGGTDTQYF.

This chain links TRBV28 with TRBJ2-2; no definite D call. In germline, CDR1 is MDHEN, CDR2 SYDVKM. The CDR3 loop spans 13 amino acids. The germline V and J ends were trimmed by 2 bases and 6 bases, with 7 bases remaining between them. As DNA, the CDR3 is TGTGCCAGCAGTTTACAGGTTCCCGGGGAGCTGTTTTTT. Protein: CASSLQVPGELFF.

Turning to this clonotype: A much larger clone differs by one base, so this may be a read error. In DNA form, the CDR3 reads TGCAGCGCCGGCCTGTTGGACAGCCGCTACGAGCAGAACTTC. Residues: CSAGLLDSRYEQNF. The rearrangement links TRBV29-1 to TRBJ2-7, with a tentative D call TRBD1 (6 bases). CDR1 and CDR2 from the germline V gene are SQVTM and ANQGSEA. This CDR3 has 14 amino acids.

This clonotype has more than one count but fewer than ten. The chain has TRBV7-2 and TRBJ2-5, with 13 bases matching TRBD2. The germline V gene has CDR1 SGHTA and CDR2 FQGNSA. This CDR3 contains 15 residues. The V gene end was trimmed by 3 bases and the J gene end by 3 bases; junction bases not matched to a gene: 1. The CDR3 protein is CASSFGTSGEETQYF. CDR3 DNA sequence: TGTGCCAGCAGCTTTGGGACTAGCGGGGAAGAGACCCAGTACTTC.

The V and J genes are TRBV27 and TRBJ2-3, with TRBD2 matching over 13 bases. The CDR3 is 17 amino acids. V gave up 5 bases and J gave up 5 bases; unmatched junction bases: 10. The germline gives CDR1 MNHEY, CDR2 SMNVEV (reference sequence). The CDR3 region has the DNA TGTGCCAGCAGTGTCTTACTAGCGGGGGGGCCTGGAGATACGCAGTATTTT. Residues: CASSVLLAGGPGDTQYF.

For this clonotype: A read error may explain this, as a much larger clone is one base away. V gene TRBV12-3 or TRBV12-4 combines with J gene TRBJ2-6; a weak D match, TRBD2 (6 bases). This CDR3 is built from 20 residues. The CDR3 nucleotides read TGTGCCTGCAGCCCAGTGACTCGGGGGATGAGAGGACGTGGGGCCAACGTCCTGACTTTC. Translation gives CACSPVTRGMRGRGANVLTF.

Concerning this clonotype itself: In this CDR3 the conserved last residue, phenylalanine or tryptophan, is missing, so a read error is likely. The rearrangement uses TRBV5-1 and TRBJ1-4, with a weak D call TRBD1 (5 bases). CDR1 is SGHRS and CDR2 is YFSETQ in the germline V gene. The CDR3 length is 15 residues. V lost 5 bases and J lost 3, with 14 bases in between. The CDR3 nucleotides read TGCGCCAGCAGTTATGACGGCAGGGCTAATGAAAAACTGTTTCTT. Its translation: CASSYDGRANEKLFL.